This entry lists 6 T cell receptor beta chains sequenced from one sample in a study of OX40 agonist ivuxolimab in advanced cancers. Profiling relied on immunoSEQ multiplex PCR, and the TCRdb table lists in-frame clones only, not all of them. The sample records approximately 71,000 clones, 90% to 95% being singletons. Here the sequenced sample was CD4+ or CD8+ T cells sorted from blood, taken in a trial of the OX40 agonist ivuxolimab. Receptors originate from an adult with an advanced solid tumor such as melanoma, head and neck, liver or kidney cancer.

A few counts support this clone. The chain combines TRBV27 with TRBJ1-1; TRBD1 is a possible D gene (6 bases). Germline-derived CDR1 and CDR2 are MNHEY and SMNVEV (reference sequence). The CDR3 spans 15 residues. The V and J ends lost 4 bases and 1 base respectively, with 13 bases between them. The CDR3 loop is CASSSTTGSNTEAFF. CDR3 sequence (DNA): TGTGCCAGCAGTTCCACGACAGGTTCGAACACTGAAGCTTTCTTT.

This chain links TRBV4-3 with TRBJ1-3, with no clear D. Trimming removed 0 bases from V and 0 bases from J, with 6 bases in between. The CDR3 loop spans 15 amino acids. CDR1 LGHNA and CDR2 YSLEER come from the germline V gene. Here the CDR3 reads CASSQDGNSGNTIYF. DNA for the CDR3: TGCGCCAGCAGCCAAGATGGTAACTCTGGAAACACCATATATTTT.

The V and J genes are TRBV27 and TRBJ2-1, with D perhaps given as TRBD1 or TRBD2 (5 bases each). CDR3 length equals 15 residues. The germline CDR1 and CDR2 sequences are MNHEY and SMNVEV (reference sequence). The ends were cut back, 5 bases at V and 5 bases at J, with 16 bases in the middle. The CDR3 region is CASSPRDGSDNEQFF. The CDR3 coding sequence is TGTGCCAGCAGTCCTCGGGACGGATCCGACAATGAGCAGTTCTTC.

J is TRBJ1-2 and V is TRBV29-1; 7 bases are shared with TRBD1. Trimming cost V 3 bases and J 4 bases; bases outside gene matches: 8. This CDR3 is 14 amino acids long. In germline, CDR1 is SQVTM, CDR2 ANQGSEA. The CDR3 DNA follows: TGCAGCGTTGAGATGGCTCGGACAGGCTATGGCTACACCTTC. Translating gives CSVEMARTGYGYTF.

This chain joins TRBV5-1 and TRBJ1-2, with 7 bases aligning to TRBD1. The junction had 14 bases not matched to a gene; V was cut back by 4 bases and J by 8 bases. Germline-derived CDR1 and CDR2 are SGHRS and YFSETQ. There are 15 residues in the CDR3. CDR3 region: CASSRVEQGSEGYTF. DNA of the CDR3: TGCGCCAGCAGCCGGGTGGAACAGGGGAGCGAAGGCTACACCTTC.

For the CDR3, the DNA is TGCGCCAGCAGCCCCATAACAGGGGGCACTGAAGCTTTCTTT. Its protein is CASSPITGGTEAFF. This sequence joins TRBV4-3 and TRBJ1-1; 8 nucleotides align to TRBD1. V lost 4 bases and J lost 4; bases outside the gene matches: 5. The CDR3 contains 14 residues. CDR1 and CDR2 (germline): LGHNA, YSLEER.